Each of the 29 T cell receptor beta chains below was sequenced from the same sample in a study of response to subunit inactivated influenza vaccine. TCRdb ran MiXCR on the RT-PCR reads and lists one entry per CDR3 protein. The sample has roughly 570,000 distinct CDR3 sequences; 10% to 15% are singletons. Sequenced material: PBMCs from blood, taken about 40 days after vaccination. These receptors came from a man in his fifties who received an inactivated influenza vaccine.

V gene TRBV21-1 combines with J gene TRBJ1-6. TRBV21-1 is labeled a pseudogene. This CDR3 contains 17 residues. The CDR3 protein is CASSTINQGQALSPLHF. As DNA, the CDR3 is TGTGCCAGCAGCACCATCAATCAAGGTCAGGCCCTTTCACCCCTCCACTTT.

The chain joins TRBV7-2 to TRBJ1-6, with 7 nucleotides matching TRBD1. The CDR3 contains 13 residues. Germline V CDR1 and CDR2: SGHTA, FQGNSA. V lost 5 bases, J lost 12 bases, and 7 bases stayed unmatched. The CDR3 loop reads CASSPRDRGPLHF. CDR3 in DNA: TGTGCCAGCAGCCCCAGGGACAGAGGACCCCTCCACTTT.

The table lists this clonotype with a few counts. V is TRBV7-9 and J is TRBJ2-1, with TRBD1 identical over 9 bases. Trimming cost V 8 bases and J 6 bases; bases outside gene matches: 8. The CDR3 sequence is 14 residues long. CDR1 is SEHNR and CDR2 is FQNEAQ in the germline V gene (reference sequence). CDR3 nucleotides: TGTGCCAGCGTCAGGGACAGGGCTAGCAATGAGCAGTTCTTC. This codes for CASVRDRASNEQFF.

This clonotype was found many times. The V and J genes are TRBV12-3 or TRBV12-4 and TRBJ1-4, with no clear D. The germline V and J ends were trimmed by 6 bases and 4 bases, with 9 bases remaining between them. The CDR3 runs to 13 residues. CDR3: CASSPGFNEKLFF. In DNA form, the CDR3 reads TGTGCCAGCAGCCCGGGGTTTAATGAAAAACTGTTTTTT.

This clonotype has only a few counts. CDR3 loop: CASDLGGVNTEAFF. The CDR3 coding sequence is TGTGCCAGCGACCTAGGGGGAGTGAACACTGAAGCTTTCTTT. The chain uses TRBV7-2 and TRBJ1-1, with D possibly TRBD1 on 6 matching bases. CDR1 and CDR2 (germline): SGHTA, FQGNSA. The V end was cut by 8 bases, the J end by 0 bases, with 13 bases between. The CDR3 is 14 amino acids.

The J gene is TRBJ1-1, the V gene TRBV20-1; 11 positions match TRBD1. Germline V CDR1 and CDR2: DFQATT, SNEGSKA (reference sequence). This CDR3 has 18 amino acids. Trimming took 1 base from V and 4 from J; bases not matched to a gene: 14. In DNA form, the CDR3 reads TGCAGTGCTAGAGCCCGGTGGACAGGGGGCAGCGAGGTCACTGAAGCTTTCTTT. Encoded protein: CSARARWTGGSEVTEAFF.

This clonotype has just a few counts. V gene TRBV7-6 combines with J gene TRBJ2-7; D gene ambiguous. The CDR3 runs 14 residues. Trimming took off 5 bases at V and 7 bases at J, with 18 bases between the two ends. The germline gives CDR1 SGHVS, CDR2 FNYEAQ. The DNA for the CDR3 is TGTGCCAGCAGCACCGACCCCGGGTTGCGGGAGCAGTACTTC. Translation gives CASSTDPGLREQYF.

The V gene is TRBV2, the J gene TRBJ2-2; 14 positions match TRBD2. V gave up 6 bases and J gave up 1 base; unmatched junction bases: 13. The CDR3 length is 20 residues. Germline CDR1 SNHLY, CDR2 FYNNEI. The CDR3 DNA reads as TGTGCCAGCAGCGAAACCGGACTAGCGGGGGGCCAAGTGAACACCGGGGAGCTGTTTTTT. Amino acid sequence: CASSETGLAGGQVNTGELFF.

This clonotype was picked up a small number of times. CDR3 region: CASRQGQGLYEQYF. The DNA for the CDR3 is TGTGCCAGCAGACAGGGACAGGGACTTTACGAGCAGTACTTC. J is TRBJ2-7 and V is TRBV6-1; 9 nucleotides agree with TRBD1. The CDR3 is 14 residues long. V dropped 6 bases and J dropped 4; count of bases not matched to a gene: 7. Germline V gives CDR1 MNHNS, CDR2 SASEGT.

This clonotype was seen a few times. The chain joins TRBV27 to TRBJ2-7; TRBD1 might be the D (6 bases). The CDR3 length is 16 residues. Deletions cut 5 bases from V and 3 bases from J, with 20 bases between. From germline, CDR1 is MNHEY and CDR2 SMNVEV (reference sequence). CDR3 DNA sequence: TGTGCCAGCAGTCCACCCTCGAGGGGGTTTGGCTACGAGCAGTACTTC. Encoded protein: CASSPPSRGFGYEQYF.

This clonotype turned up a few times. The genes are TRBV5-1 and TRBJ1-1, with a possible D match to TRBD1 (5 bases). V gave up 3 bases and J gave up 1 base, with 13 bases separating them. The CDR3 contains 15 residues. Germline values: CDR1 SGHRS, CDR2 YFSETQ. CDR3 DNA: TGCGCCAGCAGCTCCCAGGGAGGTGGGAACACTGAAGCTTTCTTT. Translated: CASSSQGGGNTEAFF. Supplemented by reference TRBV5-1 and TRBJ1-1, the full variable domain reads KAGVTQTPRYLIKTRGQQVTLSCSPISGHRSVSWYQQTPGQGLQFLFEYFSETQRNKGNFPGRFSGRQFSNSRSEMNVSTLELGDSALYLCASSSQGGGNTEAFFGQGTRLTVV.

This clonotype has just a few counts. The V gene is TRBV7-2, the J gene TRBJ2-5; D ambiguous. Per the germline V gene, CDR1 is SGHTA and CDR2 is FQGNSA. Trimming took 3 bases from V and 7 from J, leaving 9 bases between them. The CDR3 loop spans 12 amino acids. The CDR3 DNA reads TGTGCCAGCAGCTTCCCTTTGGGGACCCAGTACTTC. Translating gives CASSFPLGTQYF.

V is TRBV7-2 and J is TRBJ2-7; D gene ambiguous. There are 13 residues in the CDR3. Per the germline V gene, CDR1 is SGHTA and CDR2 is FQGNSA. V lost 5 bases to trimming and J lost 4 bases, with 12 bases between them. CDR3 sequence: CASSLQVTYEQYF. The CDR3 DNA reads as TGTGCCAGCAGCCTCCAGGTCACGTACGAGCAGTACTTC. The full variable domain, rest sourced from reference TRBV7-2 and TRBJ2-7, is GAGVSQSPSNKVTEKGKDVELRCDPISGHTALYWYRQSLGQGLEFLIYFQGNSAPDKSGLPSDRFSAERTGGSVSTLTIQRTQQEDSAVYLCASSLQVTYEQYFGPGTRLTVT.

This clonotype was seen a few times. This chain uses TRBV25-1 with TRBJ2-2; the D is unclear. Germline CDR1 MGHDK, CDR2 SYGVNS. The CDR3 is 16 residues long. Trimming removed 1 base at V and 1 base at J, with 10 bases between. CDR3 nucleotides: TGTGCCAGCAGTGAATTAGAGACGGTGAACACCGGGGAGCTGTTTTTT. Encoded protein: CASSELETVNTGELFF.

The chain uses TRBV4-2 and TRBJ2-7; 7 positions match TRBD1. This CDR3 region has 15 residues. J lost 7 bases, V lost 2 bases, and 11 bases had no gene match. CDR1 and CDR2 from the germline V gene are LGHNA and YNFKEQ. CDR3 DNA: TGTGCCAGCAGCCAATTTCCCGGACAGGCCCGTGAGCAGTACTTC. The encoded protein is CASSQFPGQAREQYF.

The CDR3 DNA is TGTGCCAGCAGTTTTGGCGGGACAGGGGGGACCTACGAGCAGTACTTC. This sequence encodes CASSFGGTGGTYEQYF. The rearrangement uses TRBV12-3 or TRBV12-4 and TRBJ2-7; 11 positions agree with TRBD1. The CDR3 totals 16 residues. The V and J ends lost 3 bases and 2 bases, in that order; junction bases with no gene match: 6.

This clonotype has ten or more counts. This sequence joins TRBV11-2 and TRBJ2-2; 11 bases map to TRBD1. This CDR3 contains 15 residues. With 6 bases clipped from V and 6 bases from J, the junction kept 6 bases outside the gene matches. CDR1 and CDR2 from the germline V gene are SGHAT and FQNNGV. Here the CDR3 DNA reads TGTGCCAGCAGACGGACAGGGGGCGCATCCGGGGAGCTGTTTTTT. The encoded protein is CASRRTGGASGELFF.

The gene calls are TRBV12-3 or TRBV12-4 and TRBJ1-2, with 8 bases that match TRBD1. The CDR3 is 14 residues long. J was trimmed by 2 bases and V by 7 bases; bases with no gene match: 6. The CDR3 reads CASINAGGNYGYTF. As DNA, the CDR3 is TGTGCCAGCATCAATGCAGGGGGCAACTATGGCTACACCTTC.

The chain has TRBV7-2 and TRBJ2-1; D remains unclear. The germline V and J ends were trimmed by 4 bases and 0 bases, with 10 bases remaining between them. CDR3 length: 15 residues. Germline CDR1 SGHTA, CDR2 FQGNSA. The CDR3 loop reads CASSSPPSSYNEQFF. CDR3 bases: TGTGCCAGCAGCTCGCCTCCGAGCTCCTACAATGAGCAGTTCTTC. The whole variable domain, remainder taken from reference TRBV7-2 and TRBJ2-1, is GAGVSQSPSNKVTEKGKDVELRCDPISGHTALYWYRQSLGQGLEFLIYFQGNSAPDKSGLPSDRFSAERTGGSVSTLTIQRTQQEDSAVYLCASSSPPSSYNEQFFGPGTRLTVL.

This clonotype was seen a few times. The rearrangement uses TRBV4-2 and TRBJ2-1, with 8 bases aligning to TRBD2. Looked up from germline, CDR1 is LGHNA and CDR2 is YNFKEQ. The CDR3 is made up of 15 amino acids. Losses at the gene ends were 1 base for V and 8 bases for J; bases not matched to a gene: 7. CDR3 in DNA: TGTGCCAGCAGCCAAGTCAAGGGACTAGGGTATGAGCAGTTCTTC. Amino acid sequence: CASSQVKGLGYEQFF.

The chain carries TRBV6-1 and TRBJ2-7, with TRBD1 as a possible D gene (5 bases). CDR3 size: 13 residues. V was clipped by 6 bases and J by 0 bases, with 9 bases between them. Germline V gene sequence: CDR1 MNHNS, CDR2 SASEGT. CDR3 sequence (DNA): TGTGCCAGCAGCCAGGGCCCCTCCTACGAGCAGTACTTC. It specifies CASSQGPSYEQYF.

The chain uses TRBV7-2 and TRBJ2-2, with TRBD2 matching over 9 bases. J was trimmed by 5 bases and V by 5 bases; bases with no gene match: 9. This CDR3 has 16 amino acids. CDR1 and CDR2 (germline): SGHTA, FQGNSA. This chain's CDR3 is CASSTTSGSRTGELFF. The CDR3 DNA reads TGTGCCAGCAGCACGACTAGCGGTTCGCGGACCGGGGAGCTGTTTTTT.

This clonotype was recorded a few times. This sequence joins TRBV4-3 and TRBJ2-7, with TRBD2 identical over 12 bases. Germline V gene sequence: CDR1 LGHNA, CDR2 YSLEER. V was pared by 0 bases and J by 9 bases, with 6 bases of the junction left unmatched. The CDR3 spans 15 residues. CDR3 protein: CASSQDPTSGSMQYF. CDR3 sequence (DNA): TGCGCCAGCAGCCAAGACCCGACTAGCGGGAGTATGCAGTACTTC.

This rearrangement joins TRBV24-1 to TRBJ2-1, with D possibly TRBD1 on 6 matching bases. The CDR3 sequence is 13 residues long. Germline V gives CDR1 KGHDR, CDR2 SFDVKD. The V and J ends lost 4 bases and 7 bases respectively, with 10 bases between them. The CDR3 DNA follows: TGTGCCACCAGTGAGCACAGGGTTAATGAGCAGTTCTTC. Residues: CATSEHRVNEQFF.

There are many counts of this clonotype. The chain carries TRBV7-8 and TRBJ1-1; D unclear. Trimming removed 1 base from V and 3 bases from J, with 9 bases in between. Germline loops: CDR1 SGHVS, CDR2 FQNEAQ. The CDR3 covers 14 residues. CDR3 amino acids: CASSLVPLDTEAFF. The CDR3 DNA follows: TGTGCCAGCAGCTTAGTTCCACTAGACACTGAAGCTTTCTTT.

V is TRBV12-3 or TRBV12-4 and J is TRBJ2-3; TRBD2 is a possible D gene (7 bases). The CDR3 has 16 amino acids. The V end was cut by 3 bases, the J end by 5 bases, with 18 bases between. The DNA for the CDR3 is TGTGCCAGCAGTTTTCGGGGGGCCGCCGGGGGAGATACGCAGTATTTT. It translates to CASSFRGAAGGDTQYF.

There are many counts of this clonotype. This chain joins TRBV20-1 and TRBJ1-2; D remains unclear. The V and J ends lost 3 bases and 4 bases respectively, with 12 bases between them. CDR3 length: 13 amino acids. Per the germline V gene, CDR1 is DFQATT and CDR2 is SNEGSKA (reference sequence). The CDR3 is CSASASGLYGYTF. CDR3 bases: TGCAGTGCTAGTGCGTCGGGCCTCTATGGCTACACCTTC.

Here the CDR3 DNA reads TGCGCCAGCAGCTTCACTAGCGACCAAGAGACCCAGTACTTC. Translation: CASSFTSDQETQYF. This chain connects TRBV5-1 to TRBJ2-5; 7 bases map to TRBD2. The CDR3 length is 14 residues. With V trimmed by 2 bases and J by 0 bases, 1 base remained unmatched. Per germline, CDR1 SGHRS and CDR2 YFSETQ.

This clonotype was seen only a few times. This chain connects TRBV5-5 to TRBJ2-3; D ambiguous. The germline gives CDR1 SGHKS, CDR2 YYEKEE (reference sequence). The CDR3 length is 13 residues. Trimming removed 0 bases at V and 5 bases at J, with 7 bases between. The DNA of the CDR3 is TGTGCCAGCAGCTTGGGACTGAGAGATACGCAGTATTTT. Its protein product is CASSLGLRDTQYF.